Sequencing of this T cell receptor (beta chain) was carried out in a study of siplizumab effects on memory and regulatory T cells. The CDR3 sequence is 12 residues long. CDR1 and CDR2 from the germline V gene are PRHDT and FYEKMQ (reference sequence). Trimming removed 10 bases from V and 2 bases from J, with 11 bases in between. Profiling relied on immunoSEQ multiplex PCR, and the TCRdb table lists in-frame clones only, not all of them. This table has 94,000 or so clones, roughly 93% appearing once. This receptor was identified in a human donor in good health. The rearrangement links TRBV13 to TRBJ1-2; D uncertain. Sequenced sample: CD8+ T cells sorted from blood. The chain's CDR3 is CAIPLGNYGYTF. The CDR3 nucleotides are TGTGCCATCCCACTGGGAAACTATGGCTACACCTTC.